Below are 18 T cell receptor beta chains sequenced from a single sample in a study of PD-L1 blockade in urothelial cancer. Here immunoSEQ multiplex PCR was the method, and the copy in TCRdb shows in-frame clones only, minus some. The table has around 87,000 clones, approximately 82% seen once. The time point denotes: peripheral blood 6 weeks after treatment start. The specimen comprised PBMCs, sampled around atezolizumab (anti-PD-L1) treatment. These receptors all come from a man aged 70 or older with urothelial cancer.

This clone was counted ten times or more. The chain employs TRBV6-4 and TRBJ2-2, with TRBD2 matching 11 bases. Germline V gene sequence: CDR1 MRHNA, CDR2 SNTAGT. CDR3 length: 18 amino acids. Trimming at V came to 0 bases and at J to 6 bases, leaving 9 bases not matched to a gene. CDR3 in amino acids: CASSDSFTSGSRAGELFF. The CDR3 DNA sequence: TGTGCCAGCAGTGACTCCTTCACTAGCGGGAGTCGTGCCGGGGAGCTGTTTTTT.

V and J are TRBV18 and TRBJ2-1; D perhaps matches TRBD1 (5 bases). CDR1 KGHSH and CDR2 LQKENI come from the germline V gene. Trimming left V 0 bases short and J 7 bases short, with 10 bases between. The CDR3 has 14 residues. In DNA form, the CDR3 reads TGTGCCAGCTCACCACCCCAGGGCACAAATGAGCAGTTCTTC. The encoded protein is CASSPPQGTNEQFF.

This CDR3 is CASSLGAPEDTQYF. CDR3 DNA: TGCGCCAGCAGTCTGGGGGCCCCCGAAGATACGCAGTATTTT. V usage is TRBV10-2 and J usage is TRBJ2-3; possibly TRBD1 for D (6 bases). This CDR3 region has 14 residues. CDR1 and CDR2 from the germline V gene are WSHSY and SAAADI. V was cut by 5 bases and J by 5 bases, with 14 bases left in between.

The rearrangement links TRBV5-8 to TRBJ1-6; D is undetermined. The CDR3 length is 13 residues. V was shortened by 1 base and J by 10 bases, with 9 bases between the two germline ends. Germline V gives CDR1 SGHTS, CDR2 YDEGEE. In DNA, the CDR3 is TGTGCCAGCAGCTTGCCCAACTGGTCACCCCTCCACTTT. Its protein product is CASSLPNWSPLHF.

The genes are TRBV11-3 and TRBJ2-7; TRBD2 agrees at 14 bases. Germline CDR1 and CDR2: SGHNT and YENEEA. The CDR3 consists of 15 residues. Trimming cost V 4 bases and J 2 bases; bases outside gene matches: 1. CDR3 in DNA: TGTGCCAGCAGCTCGGGACTAGCGGGGGCCTACGAGCAGTACTTC. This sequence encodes CASSSGLAGAYEQYF.

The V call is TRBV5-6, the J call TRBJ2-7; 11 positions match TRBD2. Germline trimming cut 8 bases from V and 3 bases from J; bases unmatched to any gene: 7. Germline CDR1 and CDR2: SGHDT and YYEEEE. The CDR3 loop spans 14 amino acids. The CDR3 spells CASGTSGRGYEQYF. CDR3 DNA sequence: TGTGCCAGTGGAACTAGCGGGAGAGGCTACGAGCAGTACTTC.

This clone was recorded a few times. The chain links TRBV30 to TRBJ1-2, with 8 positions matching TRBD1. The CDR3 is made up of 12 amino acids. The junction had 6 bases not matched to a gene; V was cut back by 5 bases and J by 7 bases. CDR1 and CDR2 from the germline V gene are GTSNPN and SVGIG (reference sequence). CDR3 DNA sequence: TGTGCCTGGGAAACGACAGGGGCTGGCTACACCTTC. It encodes CAWETTGAGYTF. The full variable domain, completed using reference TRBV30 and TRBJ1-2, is SQTIHQWPATLVQPVGSPLSLECTVEGTSNPNLYWYRQAAGRGLQLLFYSVGIGQISSEVPQNLSASRPQDRQFILSSKKLLLSDSGFYLCAWETTGAGYTFGSGTRLTVV.

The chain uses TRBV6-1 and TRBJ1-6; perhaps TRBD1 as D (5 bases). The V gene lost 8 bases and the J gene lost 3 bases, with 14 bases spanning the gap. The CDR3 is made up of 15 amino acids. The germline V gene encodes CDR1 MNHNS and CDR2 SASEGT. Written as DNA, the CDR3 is TGTGCCAGCTACTCGGGACTGATCTATAATTCACCCCTCCACTTT. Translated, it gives CASYSGLIYNSPLHF.

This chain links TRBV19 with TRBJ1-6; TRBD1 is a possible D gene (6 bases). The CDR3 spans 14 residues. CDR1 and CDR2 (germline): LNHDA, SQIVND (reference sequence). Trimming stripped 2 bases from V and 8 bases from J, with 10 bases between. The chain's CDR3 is CASSITGTDSPLHF. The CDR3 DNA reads TGTGCCAGTAGTATAACAGGGACGGATTCACCCCTCCACTTT.

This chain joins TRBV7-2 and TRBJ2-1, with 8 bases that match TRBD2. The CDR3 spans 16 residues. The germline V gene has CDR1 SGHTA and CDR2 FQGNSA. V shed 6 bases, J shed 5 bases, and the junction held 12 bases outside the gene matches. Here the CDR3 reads CASSRLIAGPNNEQFF. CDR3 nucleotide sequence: TGTGCCAGCAGTCGATTAATAGCGGGACCTAACAATGAGCAGTTCTTC.

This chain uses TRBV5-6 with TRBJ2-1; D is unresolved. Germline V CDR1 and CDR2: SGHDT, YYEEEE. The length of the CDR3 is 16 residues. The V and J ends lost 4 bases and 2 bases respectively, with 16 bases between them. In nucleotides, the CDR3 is TGTGCCAGCAGCCTCTGGGCCGTGGGCGCCTACAATGAGCAGTTCTTC. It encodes CASSLWAVGAYNEQFF.

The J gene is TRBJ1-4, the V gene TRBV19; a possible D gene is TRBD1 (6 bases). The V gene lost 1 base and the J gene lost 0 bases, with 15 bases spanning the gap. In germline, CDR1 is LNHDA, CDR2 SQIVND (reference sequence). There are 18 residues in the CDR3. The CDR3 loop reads CASSIGLGTPPTNEKLFF. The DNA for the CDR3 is TGTGCCAGTAGTATAGGCCTCGGGACACCTCCAACTAATGAAAAACTGTTTTTT.

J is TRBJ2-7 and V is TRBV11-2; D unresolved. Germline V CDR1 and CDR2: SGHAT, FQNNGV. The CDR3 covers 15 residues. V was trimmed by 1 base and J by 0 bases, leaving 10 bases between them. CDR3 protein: CASSLGAVSSYEQYF. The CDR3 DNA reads TGTGCCAGCAGCTTAGGGGCAGTTTCCTCCTACGAGCAGTACTTC.

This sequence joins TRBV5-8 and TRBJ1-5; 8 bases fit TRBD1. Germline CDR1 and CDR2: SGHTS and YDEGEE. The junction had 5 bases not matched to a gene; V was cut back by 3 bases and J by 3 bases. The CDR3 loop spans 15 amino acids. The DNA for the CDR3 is TGTGCCAGCAGCTCCCTGGGACAGGACAATCAGCCCCAGCATTTT. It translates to CASSSLGQDNQPQHF.

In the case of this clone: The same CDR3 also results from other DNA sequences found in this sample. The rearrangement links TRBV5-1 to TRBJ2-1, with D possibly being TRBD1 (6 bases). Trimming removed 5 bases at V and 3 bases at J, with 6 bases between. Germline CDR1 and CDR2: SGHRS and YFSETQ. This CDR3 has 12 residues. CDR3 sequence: CASRDSYNEQFF. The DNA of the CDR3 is TGCGCCAGCAGGGACAGCTACAATGAGCAGTTCTTC.

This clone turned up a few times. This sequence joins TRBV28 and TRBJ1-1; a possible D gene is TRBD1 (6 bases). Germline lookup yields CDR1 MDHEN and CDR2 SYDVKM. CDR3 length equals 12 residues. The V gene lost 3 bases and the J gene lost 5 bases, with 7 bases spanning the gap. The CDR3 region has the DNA TGTGCCAGCAGTTTGACAGGAACTGAAGCTTTCTTT. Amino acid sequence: CASSLTGTEAFF.

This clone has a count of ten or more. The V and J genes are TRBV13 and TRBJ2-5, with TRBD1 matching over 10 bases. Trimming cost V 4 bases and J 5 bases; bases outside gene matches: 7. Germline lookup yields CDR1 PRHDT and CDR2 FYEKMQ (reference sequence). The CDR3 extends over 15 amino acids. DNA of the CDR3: TGTGCCAGCAGCTCCCGACAGGGGGCGATGGAGACCCAGTACTTC. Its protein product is CASSSRQGAMETQYF.

The CDR3 DNA follows: TGTGCCAGCAGTGAAGTCGGGGTCGGGGCTTTCTTT. Its protein product is CASSEVGVGAFF. The rearrangement joins TRBV6-1 to TRBJ1-1; no clear D. V lost 1 base and J lost 11, with 11 bases in between. CDR1 and CDR2 from the germline V gene are MNHNS and SASEGT. The CDR3 is 12 amino acids.